This T cell receptor (beta chain) emerged from a study of cytomegalovirus exposure and HLA in healthy donors. The study, taken as a whole, reports: Later work found that TCR association rates differed between HLA loci; DRB1 had the most and HLA-C the fewest. Trimming of TCR beta V- and J-genes showed a link, identified in a later analysis, to a missense DCLRE1C variant.

Concerning this clone: What it binds is unknown.

There are 15 residues in the CDR3. Unmatched junction bases numbered 6, after V lost 4 bases and J lost 6 bases. Germline loops: CDR1 LGHNA, CDR2 YSLEER. Everyone who donated was a healthy bone marrow donor. PCR involved 60 Vbeta and 13 Jbeta primers. The protocol was immunoSEQ multiplex PCR, while the TCRdb copy is restricted to in-frame clones and leaves out a portion. Of 200,000 to 250,000 clones in the sample, roughly 82% were seen once. The chain is built from TRBV4-3 and TRBJ1-4, with 9 bases that match TRBD1. Sequences were obtained from PBMCs. The sequence was obtained from a woman in her thirties or forties in good health and CMV-seropositive. CDR3 nucleotides: TGCGCCAGCAGCCGGAGGACAGGGGTTGATGAAAAACTGTTTTTT. This gives the protein CASSRRTGVDEKLFF.